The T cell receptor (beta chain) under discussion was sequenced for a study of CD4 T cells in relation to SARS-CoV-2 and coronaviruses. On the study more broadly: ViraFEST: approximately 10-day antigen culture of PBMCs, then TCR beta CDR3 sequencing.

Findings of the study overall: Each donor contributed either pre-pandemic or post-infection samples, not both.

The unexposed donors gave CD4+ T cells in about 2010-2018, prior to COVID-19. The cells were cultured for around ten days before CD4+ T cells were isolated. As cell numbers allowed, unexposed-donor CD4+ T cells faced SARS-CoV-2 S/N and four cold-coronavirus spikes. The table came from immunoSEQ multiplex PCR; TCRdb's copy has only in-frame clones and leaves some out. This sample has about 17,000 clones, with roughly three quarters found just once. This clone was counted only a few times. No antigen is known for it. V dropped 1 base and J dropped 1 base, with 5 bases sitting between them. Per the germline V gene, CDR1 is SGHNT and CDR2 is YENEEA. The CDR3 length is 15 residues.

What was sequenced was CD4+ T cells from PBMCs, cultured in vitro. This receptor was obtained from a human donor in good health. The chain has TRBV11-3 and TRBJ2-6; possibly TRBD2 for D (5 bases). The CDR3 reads CASSLGESGANVLTF. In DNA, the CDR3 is TGTGCCAGCAGCTTAGGGGAGTCTGGGGCCAACGTCCTGACTTTC.